A selection of T cell receptor beta chains follows, all from one sample in a study of blood T cell repertoires in COVID-19. The data were produced by immunoSEQ multiplex PCR, yet TCRdb's version contains in-frame clones alone and is incomplete. The table has some 68,000 clones, less than 95% seen once. Sequencing was performed on peripheral blood. The receptors originated from a man aged 50-60 years with COVID-19, enrolled during active disease. CDR3s include the opening cysteine and the closing phenylalanine or tryptophan. Fields, in order: D gene, J gene, V gene, clone size, CDR3 DNA, CDR3 protein. A D gene is named only where the DNA matches it firmly. Only part of the rows carry a size: once, few, many, or a class if the clone is expanded.

TRBD1 TRBJ1-1 TRBV7-2 NA TGTGCCAGCAGCTTAGCGCAGGGGGGAACTGAAGCTTTCTTT CASSLAQGGTEAFF
TRBD1 TRBJ1-5 TRBV13 NA TGTGCCAGCAGCTTGGGGCAGGGGGTCCAGCCCCAGCATTTT CASSLGQGVQPQHF
NA TRBJ1-3 TRBV28 NA TGTGCCAGCAGTTTACCGGGTACTGAAAACACCATATATTTT CASSLPGTENTIYF
TRBD1 TRBJ2-1 TRBV19 NA TGTGCCAGTAGTAGGGACAGGGAAGCCTACAATGAGCAGTTCTTC CASSRDREAYNEQFF
NA TRBJ1-3 TRBV24-1 NA TGTGCCACCAGTGATTTGCGGGGCTCTGGAAACACCATATATTTT CATSDLRGSGNTIYF
NA TRBJ1-1 TRBV7-8 NA TGTGCCAGCAGCTCAACAGCTCACACTGAAGCTTTCTTT CASSSTAHTEAFF
TRBD2 TRBJ2-5 TRBV24-1 NA TGTGCCACCAGTGATCCTTCTAGCGGGAAGGGAGAGACCCAGTACTTC CATSDPSSGKGETQYF
NA TRBJ2-7 TRBV20-1 NA TGCAGTGCTAGTCCCAACTCCTACGAGCAGTACTTC CSASPNSYEQYF
NA TRBJ1-6 TRBV27 NA TGTGCCAGCAGTTTGGTTCGGGCTTCCGGGATTTTAAGCTCCTATAATTCACCCCTCCACTTT CASSLVRASGILSSYNSPLHF
NA TRBJ1-2 TRBV7-9 few TGTGCCAGCAGCTCGGCGGACAGAAACTATGGCTACACCTTC CASSSADRNYGYTF
TRBD2 TRBJ2-2 TRBV4-3 NA TGCGCCAGCAGCCAAGAATTACTAGCGGGAATGACCGGGGAGCTGTTTTTT CASSQELLAGMTGELFF
TRBD1 TRBJ2-2 TRBV2 NA TGTGCCAGCAGTGGAGGCGAGGCCGGGACAGGGGGCTATTACGGGGAGCTGTTTTTT CASSGGEAGTGGYYGELFF
NA TRBJ2-3 TRBV30 NA TGTGCCTGGAGTACCCGGGGTGCCGATACGCAGTATTTT CAWSTRGADTQYF
NA TRBJ1-1 TRBV4-1 once TGCGCCAGCAGCCAAAGCGGGGCAAAGGCTTTCTTT CASSQSGAKAFF
NA TRBJ2-1 TRBV7-6 once TGTGCCAGCAGCTTAGAGGCTAGCGAGTACAATGAGCAGTTCTTC CASSLEASEYNEQFF
TRBD2 TRBJ2-1 TRBV7-2 NA TGTGCCAGCAGCCCCCCCAAGTATGGTAGCGGGAACTCCTACAATGAGCAGTTCTTC CASSPPKYGSGNSYNEQFF
TRBD1 TRBJ1-2 TRBV3-1/TRBV3-2 few TGTGCCAGCAGCCAATACGAGACAGGGGACTATGGCTACACCTTC CASSQYETGDYGYTF
NA TRBJ2-7 TRBV6-5 NA TGTGCCAGCAGTTCTAACTCGGAGCAGTACTTC CASSSNSEQYF
NA TRBJ2-5 TRBV6-2/TRBV6-3 NA TGTGCCAGCAGCCCATGGGGGGGCCTCAGGGAGACCCAGTACTTC CASSPWGGLRETQYF
NA TRBJ1-3 TRBV30 NA TGTGCCTGTTCCCCTAACGGGGGAAACACCATATATTTT CACSPNGGNTIYF
NA TRBJ1-1 TRBV6-5 NA TGTGCCAGCATCATAGCTGGGGGCAAGGCTGAAGCTTTCTTT CASIIAGGKAEAFF
TRBD1 TRBJ1-5 TRBV19 NA TGTGCCAGTAGTATCGAACCCCCAGGGGGCAGCAGCAATCAGCCCCAGCATTTT CASSIEPPGGSSNQPQHF
NA TRBJ2-1 TRBV3-1/TRBV3-2 NA TGTGCCAGCAGTCGCGGGCGGCGGGCCTTCTCCTACAATGAGCAGTTCTTC CASSRGRRAFSYNEQFF
NA TRBJ2-1 TRBV18 NA TGTGCCAGCTCACCTCTCGACGGGGACAATGAGCAGTTCTTC CASSPLDGDNEQFF
NA TRBJ1-2 TRBV19 NA TGTGCCAGTAGTTCCCTTTTAGCTAACTATGGCTACACCTTC CASSSLLANYGYTF
NA TRBJ1-1 TRBV24-1 few TGTGCCACCAGTGACAGGGGCACTGAAGCTTTCTTT CATSDRGTEAFF
NA TRBJ2-2 TRBV5-1 NA TGCGCCAGCAGCCTCGACCCCGGGACACCTACCGGGGAGCTGTTTTTT CASSLDPGTPTGELFF
TRBD1 TRBJ2-7 TRBV9 NA TGTGCCAGCAGCGTAACGGACAGGGTCGACTCCTACGAGCAGTACTTC CASSVTDRVDSYEQYF
NA TRBJ2-1 TRBV5-1 NA TGCGCCAGCAGCAGCCGGGACAAGAGCTCCTACAATGAGCAGTTCTTC CASSSRDKSSYNEQFF
NA TRBJ1-5 TRBV6-5 NA TGTGCCAGCAGTCGGCACAGGGTCGATCAGCCCCAGCATTTT CASSRHRVDQPQHF
NA TRBJ1-1 TRBV5-8 NA TGTGCCAGCTCCCATGCTAGACAGACAAACATGAACACTGAAGCTTTCTTT CASSHARQTNMNTEAFF
NA TRBJ2-7 TRBV11-2 NA TGTGCCAGCAGCTTAGTCCGCGGATCCTACGAGCAGTACTTC CASSLVRGSYEQYF
TRBD2 TRBJ2-1 TRBV7-2 NA TGTGCCAGCAGCTTGGGGGGGTCCTACAATGAGCAGTTCTTC CASSLGGSYNEQFF
TRBD2 TRBJ2-5 TRBV4-1 once TGCGCCAGCAGCCAAGATGCCGGACTAGCGGGAGAGGAGACCCAGTACTTC CASSQDAGLAGEETQYF
NA TRBJ2-1 TRBV11-2 once TGTGCCAGCAGCTTAGCCCCGAGCTCCTACAATGAGCAGTTCTTC CASSLAPSSYNEQFF
TRBD1 TRBJ2-3 TRBV6-5 once TGTGCCAGCGGAGACAGGGCTCGCACAGATACGCAGTATTTT CASGDRARTDTQYF
NA TRBJ2-7 TRBV20-1 NA TGCAGTGCTAGATGGACAGTCGAGCAGTACTTC CSARWTVEQYF
TRBD1 TRBJ1-3 TRBV9 NA TGTGCCAGCAGCCCCAGGGGGCAGAGATGGTCTGGAAACACCATATATTTT CASSPRGQRWSGNTIYF
TRBD1 TRBJ2-1 TRBV28 NA TGTGCCAGCAGCACGGACAGGGGCCCAACCTACAATGAGCAGTTCTTC CASSTDRGPTYNEQFF
NA TRBJ1-6 TRBV2 NA TGTGCCAGCACCGTTGACAGCATCTCTAATTCACCCCTCCACTTT CASTVDSISNSPLHF
NA TRBJ1-1 TRBV19 NA TGTGCCAGTTCGCAGGGGCCGTTCACTGAAGCTTTCTTT CASSQGPFTEAFF
TRBD2 TRBJ2-5 TRBV7-2 NA TGTGCCAACCAAGAGGGACTAGCGAGCGAGACCCAGTACTTC CANQEGLASETQYF
NA TRBJ2-7 TRBV28 NA TGTGCCAGCAGTTTGTATAGCGGCCCCTACGAGCAGTACTTC CASSLYSGPYEQYF
NA TRBJ1-5 TRBV2 NA TGTGCCAGCAGACGACAGGAACTAGGCAATCAGCCCCAGCATTTT CASRRQELGNQPQHF
NA TRBJ2-7 TRBV30 NA TGTGCCTGGAGTGTACTGCTCTTTGGCGAGCAGTACTTC CAWSVLLFGEQYF
TRBD1 TRBJ1-1 TRBV5-4 NA TGTGCCAGCAGCTCAGGGGGACAGGGCAGCACTGAAGCTTTCTTT CASSSGGQGSTEAFF
NA TRBJ2-6 TRBV19 NA TGTGCCAGTAGGAGAGCTGGGGCCAACGTCCTGACTTTC CASRRAGANVLTF
NA TRBJ2-7 TRBV4-2 NA TGTGCCAGCAGCCAAGAGGGGACGGGAGCCTACGAGCAGTACTTC CASSQEGTGAYEQYF
TRBD2 TRBJ2-7 TRBV18 NA TGTGCCAGCTCACCGACCGGGACTAGCGGTTACTACGAGCAGTACTTC CASSPTGTSGYYEQYF
TRBD1 TRBJ2-3 TRBV29-1 NA TGCAGCGCCCCGGACAGGGTATACACAGATACGCAGTATTTT CSAPDRVYTDTQYF
NA TRBJ1-4 TRBV5-1 once TGCGCCAGCAGCTTGGAGGGGTATCACAATGAAAAACTGTTTTTT CASSLEGYHNEKLFF
NA TRBJ2-7 TRBV5-4 NA TGTGCCAGCGCCCGGGGGAGCTCCTACGAGCAGTACTTC CASARGSSYEQYF